This record concerns one TCR beta chain sequence. Through a sample-barcoded 5' primer and a J-beta primer mix, a second PCR was run for about 6 to 11 cycles. MiXCR, run by TCRdb on the 5' RACE reads, gives a single entry per CDR3 protein. The repertoire holds roughly 1,800,000 distinct CDR3 sequences, with around 50% as singletons. The sample belongs to a study of blood T cells in healthy people across ages. This TCR was sampled from a woman aged 40 to 55 in good health. Specimen: blood.

The CDR3 is CASSRGVGTTSDEQYF. The DNA of the CDR3 is TGTGCCAGCAGCCGAGGCGTGGGGACAACTTCCGACGAGCAGTACTTC. The gene calls are TRBV5-4 and TRBJ2-7; possible D gene TRBD1, 6 bases. This CDR3 contains 16 residues. V was cut by 4 bases and J by 5 bases, with 22 bases left in between. Germline V CDR1 and CDR2: SGHNT, YYREEE (reference sequence). The complete variable domain, with remaining parts taken from reference TRBV5-4 and TRBJ2-7, reads ETGVTQSPTHLIKTRGQQVTLRCSSQSGHNTVSWYQQALGQGPQFIFQYYREEENGRGNFPPRFSGLQFPNYSSELNVNALELDDSALYLCASSRGVGTTSDEQYFGPGTRLTVT.